A selection of T cell receptor beta chains follows, all from one sample in a study of blood T cell repertoires in COVID-19. Method: immunoSEQ multiplex PCR; TCRdb's copy keeps in-frame clones and lacks some. The table has 270,000 or so clones, approximately 90% seen once. Sequencing was carried out using peripheral blood. These receptors were taken from a man aged 35 to 55 with acute or convalescent COVID-19. Each CDR3 is given with its conserved first and last residue. The D gene is left open where the match is weak. A row's size may be missing; if present it is once, few, many or a size class.

j_gene,abundance,v_gene,d_gene,CDR3aa,CDR3nt
TRBJ2-7,-,TRBV7-6,TRBD2,CASSLFAGGAYEQYF,TGTGCCAGCAGCCTTTTTGCGGGGGGAGCGTACGAGCAGTACTTC
TRBJ2-7,-,TRBV7-9,-,CASSHPTLAYEQYF,TGTGCCAGCAGCCATCCGACGCTAGCCTACGAGCAGTACTTC
TRBJ1-1,-,TRBV4-1,-,CASSQVVSRTEAFF,TGCGCCAGCAGCCAAGTCGTATCGCGGACTGAAGCTTTCTTT
TRBJ2-7,once,TRBV6-2/TRBV6-3,TRBD2,CASSYARGLAYEQYF,TGTGCCAGCAGTTACGCCCGAGGACTAGCATACGAGCAGTACTTC
TRBJ1-6,few,TRBV9,-,CASSVAVANSPLHF,TGTGCCAGCAGCGTAGCGGTTGCCAATTCACCCCTCCACTTT
TRBJ2-2,-,TRBV5-6,-,CASSLLGQNTGELFF,TGTGCCAGCAGCTTGCTGGGACAGAACACCGGGGAGCTGTTTTTT
TRBJ2-7,-,TRBV5-5,-,CASSPVPYTYEQYF,TGTGCCAGCAGCCCAGTCCCTTATACCTACGAGCAGTACTTC
TRBJ2-1,-,TRBV2,-,CASSGQVGEQFF,TGTGCCAGCAGTGGGCAGGTGGGTGAGCAGTTCTTC
TRBJ2-2,-,TRBV9,TRBD2,CASSVSGGPRKTGELFF,TGTGCCAGCAGCGTTAGCGGGGGACCTCGGAAAACCGGGGAGCTGTTTTTT
TRBJ1-2,-,TRBV5-1,-,CASSFDPGNYGYTF,TGCGCCAGCAGCTTCGACCCGGGGAACTATGGCTACACCTTC
TRBJ2-2,-,TRBV6-1,TRBD1,CASSEGLGQGVPGELFF,TGTGCCAGCAGTGAAGGATTGGGACAGGGGGTTCCCGGGGAGCTGTTTTTT
TRBJ2-7,-,TRBV19,TRBD1,CASSPGTAYEQYF,TGTGCCAGTAGCCCCGGGACAGCCTACGAGCAGTACTTC
TRBJ2-7,-,TRBV9,TRBD1,CASSVGTGRYEQYF,TGTGCCAGCAGCGTCGGGACAGGCCGCTACGAGCAGTACTTC
TRBJ2-1,-,TRBV10-3,TRBD2,CAIRRAVLLAGGQEQFF,TGTGCCATCCGGAGGGCTGTTCTACTAGCGGGGGGACAAGAGCAGTTCTTC
TRBJ2-3,-,TRBV7-9,TRBD2,CASSLLAGGLQRNTQYF,TGTGCCAGCAGCCTACTAGCGGGGGGCCTCCAGAGAAATACGCAGTATTTT
TRBJ1-3,once,TRBV9,-,CASSVGGDGYSGNTIYF,TGTGCCAGCAGCGTAGGGGGGGACGGATACTCTGGAAACACCATATATTTT
TRBJ1-4,-,TRBV5-1,TRBD1,CASSRQGAELNEKLFF,TGCGCCAGCAGCCGACAGGGGGCCGAACTAAATGAAAAACTGTTTTTT
TRBJ1-1,-,TRBV10-3,-,CAIKAADAFEAFF,TGTGCCATCAAGGCGGCCGATGCTTTTGAAGCTTTCTTT
TRBJ1-1,-,TRBV10-1,TRBD1,CASRAGGTEAFF,TGCGCCAGCAGGGCAGGGGGCACTGAAGCTTTCTTT
TRBJ1-3,-,TRBV12-5,-,CASGRGHSSGNTIYF,TGTGCTAGTGGTCGTGGACACAGCTCTGGAAACACCATATATTTT